The 32 T cell receptor beta chains below were found in one sample sequenced in a study of blood T cell repertoires in COVID-19. Produced via immunoSEQ multiplex PCR; TCRdb's table is partial and in-frame only. The data contain 150,000 to 200,000 clones, over 75% of them singletons. Sequenced: PBMCs or T cells enriched from blood (not recorded which). Receptor source: a woman under 30 who had recovered from COVID-19.

The chain carries TRBV7-3 and TRBJ2-2, with TRBD1 identical over 12 bases. With 1 base clipped from V and 7 bases from J, the junction kept 4 bases outside the gene matches. Germline V gene sequence: CDR1 SGHTA, CDR2 FQGTGA. This CDR3 has 16 amino acids. CDR3 nucleotide sequence: TGTGCCAGCAGCTTAATGGGGACAGGGGGCATCGGGGAGCTGTTTTTT. This sequence encodes CASSLMGTGGIGELFF.

The chain is built from TRBV2 and TRBJ1-2; 8 nucleotides agree with TRBD1. Germline CDR1 reads SNHLY; CDR2 reads FYNNEI. Trimming cost V 6 bases and J 6 bases; bases outside gene matches: 3. The CDR3 has 12 amino acids. CDR3 sequence (DNA): TGTGCCAGCAGCGCACAGGGGGATGGCTACACCTTC. Residues: CASSAQGDGYTF.

This chain uses TRBV10-3 with TRBJ2-2; 12 bases match TRBD1. The CDR3 is 14 residues long. With V trimmed by 7 bases and J by 6 bases, 3 bases remained unmatched. CDR1 ENHRY and CDR2 SYGVKD come from the germline V gene. The CDR3 is CAIKGQGAAGELFF. The CDR3 DNA is TGTGCCATCAAGGGACAGGGGGCTGCCGGGGAGCTGTTTTTT.

The chain couples TRBV21-1 to TRBJ2-7; the table assigns TRBD2, which was not confirmed against the DNA. TRBV21-1 counts as a pseudogene. The CDR3 is made up of 17 amino acids. The CDR3: CASSLLAGARLEYEQYF. The CDR3 coding sequence is TGTGCCAGCAGCCTGTTAGCGGGGGCCCGGCTGGAATACGAGCAGTACTTC.

The chain is built from TRBV6-1 and TRBJ1-6, with TRBD1 identical over 8 bases. The CDR3 has 15 amino acids. Germline CDR1 and CDR2: MNHNS and SASEGT. V lost 1 base, J lost 6 bases, and 2 bases stayed unmatched. The CDR3 here is CASSEVTGGNSPLHF. Written as DNA, the CDR3 is TGTGCCAGCAGTGAAGTAACAGGGGGTAATTCACCCCTCCACTTT.

The V gene is TRBV3-1 (or the pseudogene TRBV3-2), the J gene TRBJ2-2, with a tentative D call TRBD2 (5 bases). This CDR3 comprises 20 residues. Trimming pared 0 bases from V and 5 bases from J, leaving 25 bases between. CDR1 is LGHDT and CDR2 is YNNKEL in the germline V gene (reference sequence). The DNA of the CDR3 is TGTGCCAGCAGCCAAGATTGGGTGGGAGAAAGGGTCGTTCGGACCGGGGAGCTGTTTTTT. Its translation is CASSQDWVGERVVRTGELFF.

The V call is TRBV11-2, the J call TRBJ2-5, with D perhaps matching TRBD2 (6 bases). The CDR3 sequence is 14 residues long. Germline V CDR1 and CDR2: SGHAT, FQNNGV. The V and J ends lost 5 bases and 2 bases respectively, with 12 bases between them. CDR3 sequence (DNA): TGTGCCAGCAGCACCTCGGGACTGCAAGAGACCCAGTACTTC. Residues: CASSTSGLQETQYF.

The chain couples TRBV25-1 to TRBJ1-6, with 10 bases identical to TRBD1. Germline lookup yields CDR1 MGHDK and CDR2 SYGVNS. Germline trimming cut 6 bases from V and 9 bases from J; bases unmatched to any gene: 11. This CDR3 spans 16 amino acids. In DNA, the CDR3 is TGTGCCAGCAGCCCCTTGACAGGGGGCGTGAGTTCACCCCTCCACTTT. It yields the protein CASSPLTGGVSSPLHF.

J is TRBJ1-1 and V is TRBV30; D is uncertain. Germline V CDR1 and CDR2: GTSNPN, SVGIG (reference sequence). Trimming cost V 5 bases and J 1 base, with 8 bases left between them. This CDR3 comprises 12 residues. The CDR3 region is CAWSGGNTEAFF. The CDR3, as DNA: TGTGCCTGGTCGGGAGGGAACACTGAAGCTTTCTTT.

The V and J genes are TRBV7-2 and TRBJ2-1; the D gene is possibly TRBD2 (5 bases). This CDR3 region has 17 residues. Germline V gene sequence: CDR1 SGHTA, CDR2 FQGNSA. V shed 1 base and J shed 0 bases, with 13 bases lying between them. CDR3: CASSLGGMPPSYNEQFF. Here the CDR3 DNA reads TGTGCCAGCAGCTTAGGAGGGATGCCCCCCTCCTACAATGAGCAGTTCTTC.

The chain recombines TRBV27 with TRBJ2-2; 8 nucleotides line up with TRBD1. V shed 5 bases and J 8 bases; nucleotides not matched to a gene: 4. The germline gives CDR1 MNHEY, CDR2 SMNVEV (reference sequence). This CDR3 is 13 amino acids long. CDR3 nucleotides: TGTGCCAGCAGTGGCAGGGGGCTAGGGGAGCTGTTTTTT. Encoded protein: CASSGRGLGELFF.

The chain employs TRBV14 and TRBJ1-2, with 9 bases that match TRBD1. CDR3 size: 16 residues. The V segment lost 0 bases and the J segment 3 bases; nucleotides outside the gene matches: 5. Germline CDR1 SGHDN, CDR2 FVKESK. The CDR3 region is CASSQDLTGGHYGYTF. Written as DNA, the CDR3 is TGTGCCAGCAGCCAAGATCTTACAGGGGGCCACTATGGCTACACCTTC.

The DNA for the CDR3 is TGTGCCAGCAGCTTCTGGGCTGTTCAAGAGACCCAGTACTTC. Protein sequence: CASSFWAVQETQYF. The rearrangement joins TRBV5-6 to TRBJ2-5; D unclear. Germline loops: CDR1 SGHDT, CDR2 YYEEEE. Trimming took 2 bases from V and 2 from J, leaving 10 bases between them. This CDR3 has 14 amino acids.

The chain combines TRBV5-6 with TRBJ2-7, with D possibly being TRBD1 (6 bases). Trimming took off 3 bases at V and 7 bases at J, with 11 bases between the two ends. The CDR3 sequence is 12 residues long. Germline assignment: CDR1 SGHDT and CDR2 YYEEEE. For the CDR3, the DNA is TGTGCCAGCAGCTATGGACAGATAGAGCAGTACTTC. This encodes CASSYGQIEQYF. The entire variable domain, with the rest obtained from reference TRBV5-6 and TRBJ2-7, is as follows: DAGVTQSPTHLIKTRGQQVTLRCSPKSGHDTVSWYQQALGQGPQFIFQYYEEEERQRGNFPDRFSGHQFPNYSSELNVNALLLGDSALYLCASSYGQIEQYFGPGTRLTVT.

This chain links TRBV7-8 with TRBJ2-5, with D perhaps matching TRBD2 (6 bases). The CDR3 extends over 15 amino acids. The ends were cut back, 5 bases at V and 1 base at J, with 14 bases in the middle. Per the germline V gene, CDR1 is SGHVS and CDR2 is FQNEAQ. The CDR3 protein is CASSTLAEPQETQYF. The CDR3, as DNA: TGTGCCAGCAGCACTTTAGCGGAACCCCAAGAGACCCAGTACTTC.

The J gene is TRBJ2-1, the V gene TRBV27, with a possible D match to TRBD2 (5 bases). The CDR3 is 12 amino acids. Deletions cut 2 bases from V and 15 bases from J, with 14 bases between. Per germline, CDR1 MNHEY and CDR2 SMNVEV (reference sequence). The CDR3: CASSLGEGKRFF. DNA of the CDR3: TGTGCCAGCAGTTTAGGCGAGGGAAAACGGTTCTTC.

The chain recombines TRBV6-2 or TRBV6-3 with TRBJ2-7, with TRBD1 identical over 7 bases. The CDR3 is made up of 16 amino acids. The V and J ends lost 0 bases and 7 bases, in that order; junction bases with no gene match: 12. Germline CDR1 reads MNHEY; CDR2 reads SVGEGT. CDR3 region: CASSYSRGGFTREQYF. The CDR3 DNA sequence: TGTGCCAGCAGTTACTCGAGAGGGGGCTTCACCAGGGAGCAGTACTTC.

Written as DNA, the CDR3 is TGCGCCAGCAGCCAAGATAGCCCTAGCGGGGTTGCAGATACGCAGTATTTT. Translation gives CASSQDSPSGVADTQYF. The rearrangement links TRBV4-3 to TRBJ2-3; TRBD2 matches 9 bases. Germline V gene sequence: CDR1 LGHNA, CDR2 YSLEER. This CDR3 contains 17 residues. With V trimmed by 0 bases and J by 4 bases, 8 bases remained unmatched.

The chain couples TRBV7-2 to TRBJ1-1, with 8 nucleotides matching TRBD1. This CDR3 has 14 residues. The ends lost 5 bases at V and 3 bases at J; junction bases unmatched: 5. The V gene's germline CDR1 is SGHTA and CDR2 FQGNSA. The CDR3 DNA reads TGTGCCAGCAGCCTGATCAGGGGGCACACTGAAGCTTTCTTT. This translates into CASSLIRGHTEAFF.

The rearrangement uses TRBV6-2 or TRBV6-3 and TRBJ1-2; D gene uncertain. CDR1 and CDR2 (germline): MNHEY, SVGEGT. The V end was cut by 2 bases, the J end by 3 bases, with 13 bases between. The CDR3 is 15 residues long. The CDR3 DNA sequence: TGTGCCAGCAGTTACGGCCAGGCCCTTCACTATGGCTACACCTTC. Its translation is CASSYGQALHYGYTF.

This clone was seen more than once but under ten times. This chain uses TRBV10-2 with TRBJ2-3; weak D call: TRBD1 (5 bases). This CDR3 contains 16 residues. CDR1 WSHSY and CDR2 SAAADI come from the germline V gene. The V gene lost 5 bases and the J gene lost 2 bases, with 17 bases spanning the gap. The chain's CDR3 is CASSSGQGAYTDTQYF. The CDR3 DNA reads TGCGCCAGCAGTTCTGGGCAGGGTGCCTACACAGATACGCAGTATTTT.

As DNA, the CDR3 is TGTGCCAGCAGCTTGGGCGGCGGGATACTCGAAAAACTGTTTTTT. Protein: CASSLGGGILEKLFF. This chain uses TRBV13 with TRBJ1-4; no clear D gene. The CDR3 runs to 15 residues. CDR1 is PRHDT, CDR2 FYEKMQ, per germline (reference sequence). The germline V and J ends were trimmed by 3 bases and 8 bases, with 16 bases remaining between them.

V is TRBV7-2 and J is TRBJ2-7, with TRBD2 matching 8 bases. J was trimmed by 3 bases and V by 1 base; bases with no gene match: 14. Germline-derived CDR1 and CDR2 are SGHTA and FQGNSA. The CDR3 is made up of 18 amino acids. This CDR3 is CASSLDRGTPSGGYEQYF. The CDR3 bases are TGTGCCAGCAGCTTAGATAGGGGGACACCCAGCGGGGGCTACGAGCAGTACTTC.

The chain recombines TRBV6-2 or TRBV6-3 with TRBJ2-1; no clear D gene. Germline lookup yields CDR1 MNHEY and CDR2 SVGEGT. The CDR3 extends over 15 amino acids. V was pared by 3 bases and J by 0 bases, with 9 bases between. For the CDR3, the DNA is TGTGCCAGCAGTTATGCGCTAAGCTCCTACAATGAGCAGTTCTTC. This sequence encodes CASSYALSSYNEQFF.

The chain carries TRBV11-3 and TRBJ2-5; 9 bases line up with TRBD2. Germline CDR1 SGHNT, CDR2 YENEEA. V lost 1 base, J lost 4 bases, and 7 bases stayed unmatched. This CDR3 is 16 amino acids long. CDR3 region: CASSLGAGGLGETQYF. Here the CDR3 DNA reads TGTGCCAGCAGCTTAGGGGCGGGGGGGCTCGGAGAGACCCAGTACTTC.

For this clone: Relative to the germline gene, one junction end is altered; a read error may explain this. The J gene is TRBJ2-5, the V gene TRBV6-1, with D unresolved. Germline CDR1 MNHNS, CDR2 SASEGT. The CDR3 contains 14 residues. CDR3 DNA: TGTGCCAGCAGCGAAGACCCCGGGTCGGAGACCCAGTACTTC. It encodes CASSEDPGSETQYF.

The gene calls are TRBV5-1 and TRBJ2-3, with D uncertain. The CDR3 is 14 amino acids. V was clipped by 0 bases and J by 1 base, with 6 bases between them. Looked up from germline, CDR1 is SGHRS and CDR2 is YFSETQ. The DNA of the CDR3 is TGCGCCAGCAGCTTGGCAGTTGGCACAGATACGCAGTATTTT. It translates to CASSLAVGTDTQYF.

With respect to this clone: This specimen includes other DNA sequences encoding the same CDR3. The V and J genes are TRBV9 and TRBJ2-5, with a possible D match to TRBD1 (5 bases). The V end was cut by 2 bases, the J end by 2 bases, with 10 bases between. Germline CDR1 reads SGDLS; CDR2 reads YYNGEE. CDR3 length: 14 residues. The CDR3 loop reads CASSVDSGQETQYF. Here the CDR3 DNA reads TGTGCCAGCAGCGTCGACAGTGGACAAGAGACCCAGTACTTC.

The chain combines TRBV10-2 with TRBJ2-1; 7 positions match TRBD2. Germline trimming cut 10 bases from V and 4 bases from J; bases unmatched to any gene: 1. The germline CDR1 and CDR2 sequences are WSHSY and SAAADI. The CDR3 is 11 residues long. The CDR3 loop is CATGGYNEQFF. CDR3 DNA sequence: TGCGCCACCGGGGGGTACAATGAGCAGTTCTTC.

The rearrangement links TRBV7-9 to TRBJ1-2, with 12 bases aligning to TRBD1. V was clipped by 1 base and J by 4 bases; unmatched bases: 4. CDR1 and CDR2 from the germline V gene are SEHNR and FQNEAQ (reference sequence). The CDR3 loop spans 16 amino acids. The CDR3 coding sequence is TGTGCCAGCAGCTTAGGGGGACAGGGGGCAACCTATGGCTACACCTTC. This codes for CASSLGGQGATYGYTF.

The gene calls are TRBV6-2 or TRBV6-3 and TRBJ1-1; possibly TRBD1 for D (6 bases). Germline CDR1 and CDR2: MNHEY and SVGEGT. V lost 0 bases and J lost 9, with 11 bases in between. The CDR3 sequence is 13 residues long. DNA of the CDR3: TGTGCCAGCAGTTACTCTATGACAGGAAAAGCTTTCTTT. This sequence encodes CASSYSMTGKAFF.

The table lists this clone with a count of one. Other nucleotide sequences from this sample produce the same CDR3. The chain joins TRBV9 to TRBJ1-1; no reliable D call. V lost 3 bases and J 1 base, leaving 10 bases between the germline ends. The germline V gene has CDR1 SGDLS and CDR2 YYNGEE. The CDR3 extends over 14 amino acids. The DNA of the CDR3 is TGTGCCAGCAGCGCCTTGACGGGGAACACTGAAGCTTTCTTT. It is translated as CASSALTGNTEAFF. The full variable domain, completed using reference TRBV9 and TRBJ1-1, is DSGVTQTPKHLITATGQRVTLRCSPRSGDLSVYWYQQSLDQGLQFLIQYYNGEERAKGNILERFSAQQFPDLHSELNLSSLELGDSALYFCASSALTGNTEAFFGQGTRLTVV.